The present entry profiles one TCR beta chain with its context. Assay: immunoSEQ multiplex PCR; the TCRdb copy retains only in-frame clones and omits some. Of fewer than 200,000 clones listed, roughly 93% are singletons. The CDR3 contains 14 residues. Per the germline V gene, CDR1 is SGHTA and CDR2 is FQGNSA. Trimming removed 1 base from V and 4 bases from J, with 10 bases in between. This sample stems from a study of control samples from healthy donors and cancer patients. The specimen was blood. The receptor comes from a woman aged 55-75 years in good health. The J gene is TRBJ1-2, the V gene TRBV7-2, with D unclear. CDR3: CASSLGVVPYGYTF. The CDR3, as DNA: TGTGCCAGCAGCTTAGGGGTGGTACCCTATGGCTACACCTTC.